Listed here are 8 T cell receptor beta chains from one sample, sequenced in a study of T cell repertoires in cytomegalovirus infection. No antigens are known for them. TCRdb itself ran the reads through MiXCR, one entry per CDR3 protein. The sample consists of around 750,000 distinct CDR3 sequences, approximately 30% of them appearing once. The source was cultured CD8+ T cells from PBMCs, collected from culture after CMV antigen stimulation. Receptors originate from a human donor in good health (CMV status not recorded). Some clones in this sample may be carry-over from other donors' samples.

The gene calls are TRBV2 and TRBJ1-3; D might be TRBD1 (5 bases). The CDR3 totals 12 residues. Germline V gene sequence: CDR1 SNHLY, CDR2 FYNNEI. V was cut by 7 bases and J by 3 bases, with 7 bases left in between. The DNA of the CDR3 is TGTGCCAGCACTGGGGGTGGAAACACCATATATTTT. It translates to CASTGGGNTIYF.

J is TRBJ2-7 and V is TRBV28, with D perhaps TRBD2 (5 bases). V was trimmed by 1 base and J by 5 bases, leaving 9 bases between them. Germline lookup yields CDR1 MDHEN and CDR2 SYDVKM. The CDR3 loop spans 13 amino acids. The CDR3 region is CASSLLEGHEQYV. CDR3 coding DNA: TGTGCCAGCAGTTTATTAGAGGGCCACGAGCAGTACGTC.

This clonotype has just a few counts. The rearrangement uses TRBV4-1 and TRBJ1-1; a weak D match, TRBD1 (6 bases). Trimming took off 1 base at V and 0 bases at J, with 15 bases between the two ends. Per germline, CDR1 MGHRA and CDR2 YSYEKL. The CDR3 extends over 17 amino acids. CDR3 loop: CASSQGGGYPMNTEAFF. The DNA for the CDR3 is TGCGCCAGCAGCCAAGGAGGGGGGTACCCCATGAACACTGAAGCTTTCTTT.

This clonotype was recorded only once. Germline is not matched at one junction end, which may reflect a read error. The CDR3 DNA reads TGTGCCAGCAGCCCCGTCCCAGGACGCTACAATGAGCGGTTCTTC. Its translation: CASSPVPGRYNERFF. The chain has TRBV12-3 or TRBV12-4 and TRBJ2-1, with D unresolved. The CDR3 is made up of 15 amino acids.

This rearrangement joins TRBV25-1 to TRBJ1-1; a weak D match, TRBD1 (6 bases). The CDR3 sequence is 15 residues long. Trimming stripped 5 bases from V and 4 bases from J, with 17 bases between. CDR1 and CDR2 from the germline V gene are MGHDK and SYGVNS. The CDR3 DNA reads as TGTGCCAGCAGTCCCCTCCGGGACACCGGCACTGAAGCTTTCTTT. Protein sequence: CASSPLRDTGTEAFF. Using reference TRBV25-1 and TRBJ1-1 for the parts outside the CDR3, the full variable domain is EADIYQTPRYLVIGTGKKITLECSQTMGHDKMYWYQQDPGMELHLIHYSYGVNSTEKGDLSSESTVSRIRTEHFPLTLESARPSHTSQYLCASSPLRDTGTEAFFGQGTRLTVV.

The chain employs TRBV4-1 and TRBJ2-2; 8 bases agree with TRBD2. V shed 0 bases, J shed 6 bases, and the junction held 21 bases outside the gene matches. The CDR3 loop spans 21 amino acids. Germline CDR1 and CDR2: MGHRA and YSYEKL. The CDR3 sequence: CASSQDKFVTGGLHIPGELFF. Here the CDR3 DNA reads TGCGCCAGCAGCCAAGATAAATTTGTAACGGGGGGGCTTCATATTCCCGGGGAGCTGTTTTTT.

This clonotype appeared a few times. The gene calls are TRBV2 and TRBJ2-1; 10 positions agree with TRBD1. J gave up 9 bases and V 6 bases, and 14 bases lay outside the gene matches. Germline CDR1 reads SNHLY; CDR2 reads FYNNEI. This CDR3 is 16 amino acids long. The CDR3 loop is CASSDPGTGDWAEQFF. The DNA for the CDR3 is TGTGCCAGCAGCGACCCCGGGACAGGGGACTGGGCTGAGCAGTTCTTC.

The genes are TRBV12-3 or TRBV12-4 and TRBJ2-7, with TRBD1 matching over 8 bases. This CDR3 comprises 15 residues. The ends lost 4 bases at V and 3 bases at J; junction bases unmatched: 8. The CDR3 protein is CASSSVGTGLYEQYF. In DNA, the CDR3 is TGTGCCAGCAGTTCAGTCGGGACAGGCCTCTACGAGCAGTACTTC.